This T cell receptor (beta chain) was obtained from a study of identical twins. General study points: The more abundant beta clonotypes in cord blood had fewer insertions, and memory repertoires did not show this. The models systematically underestimated how much out-of-frame TCR alpha was shared in monozygotic twins.

This clonotype was counted at least ten times. Its cognate antigen is unknown. Healthy Caucasians provided all donations. Through template switching, a universal primer site was introduced, and the cDNA contained unique molecular identifiers. MiXCR, applied by TCRdb to the 5' RACE reads, yields one record per CDR3 protein. The repertoire holds 300,000 to 400,000 distinct CDR3 sequences, with more than 9% as singletons. This sample also appeared in a second study, on yellow fever vaccine responses in identical twins.

Sequenced sample: CD8+ T cells sorted from blood. This clonotype originated in a woman between 18 and 29 years old in good health.

CDR3 sequence: CASRDRGRETQYF. The CDR3 DNA is TGTGCCAGCAGGGACAGGGGTCGGGAGACCCAGTACTTC. The chain couples TRBV3-1 to TRBJ2-5, with 9 bases fitting TRBD1. V lost 6 bases and J lost 5; bases outside the gene matches: 4. CDR3 length: 13 amino acids. From germline, CDR1 is LGHDT and CDR2 YNNKEL (reference sequence).